Below are 13 T cell receptor beta chains sequenced from a single sample in a study of blood T cell repertoires in COVID-19. TCRdb keeps only in-frame clones here, not all; method: immunoSEQ multiplex PCR. Of nearly 250,000 clones listed, roughly four fifths are singletons. Input material: peripheral blood. The receptor set was obtained from a woman older than 75 with acute or convalescent COVID-19.

This chain joins TRBV7-3 and TRBJ2-7, with 10 bases that match TRBD1. CDR1 SGHTA and CDR2 FQGTGA come from the germline V gene. Trimming removed 5 bases from V and 6 bases from J; junction bases left unmatched: 7. The CDR3 has 14 amino acids. The CDR3 coding sequence is TGTGCCAGCAGCCCGACAGGGGGCTTGGGCGAGCAGTACTTC. It codes for CASSPTGGLGEQYF.

The chain uses TRBV5-1 and TRBJ2-2; 8 nucleotides line up with TRBD2. The trim removed 1 base at V and 1 base at J, leaving 3 bases unmatched. The germline V gene encodes CDR1 SGHRS and CDR2 YFSETQ. The CDR3 contains 16 residues. The CDR3 sequence: CASSLSAGGNTGELFF. In DNA, the CDR3 is TGCGCCAGCAGCTTGTCGGCGGGAGGGAACACCGGGGAGCTGTTTTTT.

The chain has TRBV2 and TRBJ1-2, with D perhaps TRBD1 (5 bases). Germline CDR1 reads SNHLY; CDR2 reads FYNNEI. V lost 6 bases, J lost 8 bases, and 10 bases lay in between. This CDR3 is built from 11 residues. The CDR3 region has the DNA TGTGCCAGCAGCCCCGGGGGAGGCTACACCTTC. Its protein product is CASSPGGGYTF.

The chain has TRBV28 and TRBJ2-3, with TRBD2 matching 7 bases. CDR1 and CDR2 (germline): MDHEN, SYDVKM. The CDR3 covers 15 residues. The J segment lost 0 bases and the V segment lost 4 bases, leaving 4 bases of the junction unmatched. This CDR3 reads CASSSWGGSTDTQYF. The CDR3 DNA follows: TGTGCCAGCAGTTCTTGGGGAGGGAGCACAGATACGCAGTATTTT.

This chain links TRBV24-1 with TRBJ2-1; a possible D gene is TRBD2 (5 bases). Germline V CDR1 and CDR2: KGHDR, SFDVKD. The CDR3 runs to 14 residues. The V gene lost 4 bases and the J gene lost 7 bases, with 13 bases spanning the gap. This CDR3 reads CATSDPGSRNEQFF. The CDR3, as DNA: TGTGCCACCAGTGACCCGGGGAGTAGGAATGAGCAGTTCTTC.

J is TRBJ2-1 and V is TRBV18; the D gene is possibly TRBD1 (5 bases). CDR1 and CDR2 (germline): KGHSH, LQKENI. The V and J ends lost 3 bases and 7 bases respectively, with 16 bases between them. CDR3 length: 15 amino acids. CDR3 bases: TGTGCCAGCTCACCCCTACAACCGCAGGGTAATGAGCAGTTCTTC. Translated: CASSPLQPQGNEQFF.

This clone was observed many times. J is TRBJ1-1 and V is TRBV5-8; TRBD1 aligns across 7 bases. J lost 0 bases, V lost 2 bases, and 1 base had no gene match. The CDR3 length is 14 residues. Germline lookup yields CDR1 SGHTS and CDR2 YDEGEE. The CDR3 is CASSLQGMNTEAFF. CDR3 bases: TGTGCCAGCAGCTTACAGGGGATGAACACTGAAGCTTTCTTT. Full variable domain (outside the CDR3, taken from reference TRBV5-8 and TRBJ1-1): EAGVTQSPTHLIKTRGQQATLRCSPISGHTSVYWYQQALGLGLQFLLWYDEGEERNRGNFPPRFSGRQFPNYSSELNVNALELEDSALYLCASSLQGMNTEAFFGQGTRLTVV.

V is TRBV24-1 and J is TRBJ2-5, with TRBD2 identical over 7 bases. Losses at the gene ends were 3 bases for V and 5 bases for J; bases not matched to a gene: 11. In germline, CDR1 is KGHDR, CDR2 SFDVKD. CDR3 size: 16 residues. CDR3 DNA sequence: TGTGCCACCAGTGATCCCGGACGCGGGGGTGCGGAGACCCAGTACTTC. It encodes CATSDPGRGGAETQYF.

The V and J genes are TRBV6-5 and TRBJ1-4, with D perhaps TRBD1 (6 bases). Germline assignment: CDR1 MNHEY and CDR2 SVGAGI. The CDR3 length is 12 residues. V gave up 6 bases and J gave up 7 bases, with 9 bases separating them. The CDR3 DNA is TGTGCCAGCAGGTGGGACACTGAAAAACTGTTTTTT. Amino acids: CASRWDTEKLFF.

This clone was detected only once. This sequence joins TRBV2 and TRBJ2-2, with 7 bases lining up with TRBD1. V was clipped by 8 bases and J by 5 bases; unmatched bases: 8. CDR1 is SNHLY and CDR2 is FYNNEI in the germline V gene. The CDR3 is 14 amino acids. The CDR3 sequence is CASGPTGKTGELFF. CDR3 DNA: TGTGCCAGCGGTCCGACAGGGAAGACCGGGGAGCTGTTTTTT.

This CDR3 is CASSLGGGQYNEQFF. DNA of the CDR3: TGTGCCAGCAGCTTAGGGGGGGGCCAGTACAATGAGCAGTTCTTC. The chain recombines TRBV7-2 with TRBJ2-1; D is perhaps TRBD2 (7 bases). Trimming removed 1 base at V and 4 bases at J, with 11 bases between. CDR1 and CDR2 (germline): SGHTA, FQGNSA. The CDR3 runs 15 residues.

Note on this clone: A read error may produce the germline difference seen at one junction end. The chain joins TRBV9 to TRBJ1-1, with 12 bases matching TRBD1. The CDR3 consists of 16 residues. In germline, CDR1 is SGDLS, CDR2 YYNGEE. CDR3 amino acids: CVSSVGTGGGPTEAFF. The DNA for the CDR3 is TGTGTCAGCAGCGTCGGGACAGGGGGCGGTCCAACTGAAGCTTTCTTT.

The rearrangement uses TRBV15 and TRBJ1-5, with a tentative D call TRBD1 (5 bases). Germline loops: CDR1 LNHNV, CDR2 YYDKDF (reference sequence). With 1 base removed from V and 4 bases from J, the gap between germline ends came to 11 bases. The CDR3 totals 15 residues. CDR3 sequence reads: CATSRGGTENQPQHF. In DNA, the CDR3 is TGTGCCACCAGCAGAGGCGGGACTGAGAATCAGCCCCAGCATTTT.